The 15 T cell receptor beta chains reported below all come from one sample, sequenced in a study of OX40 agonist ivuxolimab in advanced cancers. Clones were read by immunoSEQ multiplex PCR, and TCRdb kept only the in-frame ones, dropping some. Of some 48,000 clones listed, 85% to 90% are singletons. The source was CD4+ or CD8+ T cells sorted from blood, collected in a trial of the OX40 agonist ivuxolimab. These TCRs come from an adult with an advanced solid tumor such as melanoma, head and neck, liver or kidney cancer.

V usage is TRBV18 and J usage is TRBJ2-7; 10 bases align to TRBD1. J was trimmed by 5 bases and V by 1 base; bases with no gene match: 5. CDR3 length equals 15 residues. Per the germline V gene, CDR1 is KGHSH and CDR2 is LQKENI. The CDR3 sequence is CASSPRGQGMHEQYF. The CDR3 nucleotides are TGTGCCAGCTCACCACGGGGACAGGGGATGCACGAGCAGTACTTC.

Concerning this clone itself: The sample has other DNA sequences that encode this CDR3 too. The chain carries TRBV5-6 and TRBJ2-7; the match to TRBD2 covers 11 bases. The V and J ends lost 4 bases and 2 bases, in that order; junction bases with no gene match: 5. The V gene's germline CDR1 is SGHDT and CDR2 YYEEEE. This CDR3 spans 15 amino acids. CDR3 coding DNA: TGTGCCAGCAGCCCTCCGGGACTAGCGGCCTACGAGCAGTACTTC. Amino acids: CASSPPGLAAYEQYF.

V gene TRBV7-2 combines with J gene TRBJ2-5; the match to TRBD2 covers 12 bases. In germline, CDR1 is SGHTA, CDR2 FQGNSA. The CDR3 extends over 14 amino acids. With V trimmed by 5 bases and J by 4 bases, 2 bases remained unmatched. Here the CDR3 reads CASSPGLAGETQYF. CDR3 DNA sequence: TGTGCCAGCAGCCCGGGACTAGCGGGAGAGACCCAGTACTTC. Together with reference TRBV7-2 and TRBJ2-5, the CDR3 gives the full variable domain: GAGVSQSPSNKVTEKGKDVELRCDPISGHTALYWYRQSLGQGLEFLIYFQGNSAPDKSGLPSDRFSAERTGGSVSTLTIQRTQQEDSAVYLCASSPGLAGETQYFGPGTRLLVL.

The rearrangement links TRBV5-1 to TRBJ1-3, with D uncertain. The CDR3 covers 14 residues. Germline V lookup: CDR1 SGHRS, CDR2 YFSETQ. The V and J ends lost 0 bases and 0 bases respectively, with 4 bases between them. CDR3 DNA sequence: TGCGCCAGCAGCTTGGGCGGCTCTGGAAACACCATATATTTT. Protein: CASSLGGSGNTIYF.

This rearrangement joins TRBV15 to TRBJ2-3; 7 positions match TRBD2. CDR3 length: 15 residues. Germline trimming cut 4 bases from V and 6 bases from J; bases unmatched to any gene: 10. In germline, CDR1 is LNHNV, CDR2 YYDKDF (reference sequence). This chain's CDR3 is CATSTPPGGTDTQYF. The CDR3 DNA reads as TGTGCCACCAGCACCCCCCCGGGAGGTACGGATACGCAGTATTTT.

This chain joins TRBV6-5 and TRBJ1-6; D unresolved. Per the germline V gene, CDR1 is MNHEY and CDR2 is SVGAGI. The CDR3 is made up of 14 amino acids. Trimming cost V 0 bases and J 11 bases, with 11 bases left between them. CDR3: CASSYSQVAPPLHF. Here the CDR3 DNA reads TGTGCCAGCAGTTACTCCCAGGTTGCGCCACCCCTCCACTTT.

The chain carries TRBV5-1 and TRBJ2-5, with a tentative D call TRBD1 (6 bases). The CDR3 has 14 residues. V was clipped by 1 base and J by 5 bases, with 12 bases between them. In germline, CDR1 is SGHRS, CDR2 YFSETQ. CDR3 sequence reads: CASSLSGVRETQYF. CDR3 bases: TGCGCCAGCAGCTTGTCAGGGGTTAGGGAGACCCAGTACTTC. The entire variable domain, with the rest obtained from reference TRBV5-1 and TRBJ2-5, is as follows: KAGVTQTPRYLIKTRGQQVTLSCSPISGHRSVSWYQQTPGQGLQFLFEYFSETQRNKGNFPGRFSGRQFSNSRSEMNVSTLELGDSALYLCASSLSGVRETQYFGPGTRLLVL.

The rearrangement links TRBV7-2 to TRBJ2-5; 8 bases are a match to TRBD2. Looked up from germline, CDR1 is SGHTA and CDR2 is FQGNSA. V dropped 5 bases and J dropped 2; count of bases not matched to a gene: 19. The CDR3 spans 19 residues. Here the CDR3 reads CASSPAGLAGGGAQETQYF. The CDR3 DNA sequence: TGTGCCAGCAGCCCCGCCGGGCTAGCGGGCGGAGGGGCGCAAGAGACCCAGTACTTC.

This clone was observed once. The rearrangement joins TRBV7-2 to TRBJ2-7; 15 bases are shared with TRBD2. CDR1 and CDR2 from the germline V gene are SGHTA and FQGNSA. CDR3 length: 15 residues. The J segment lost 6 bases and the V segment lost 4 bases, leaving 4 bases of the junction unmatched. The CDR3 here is CASSWTSGGAGEQYF. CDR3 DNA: TGTGCCAGCAGCTGGACTAGCGGGGGGGCGGGCGAGCAGTACTTC.

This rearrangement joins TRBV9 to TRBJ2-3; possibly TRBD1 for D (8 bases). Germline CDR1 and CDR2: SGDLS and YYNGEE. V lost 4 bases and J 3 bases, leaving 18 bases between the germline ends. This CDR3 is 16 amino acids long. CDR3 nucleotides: TGTGCCAGCAGCCCAACAGGGGGAGGGGGGACAGATACGCAGTATTTT. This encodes CASSPTGGGGTDTQYF.

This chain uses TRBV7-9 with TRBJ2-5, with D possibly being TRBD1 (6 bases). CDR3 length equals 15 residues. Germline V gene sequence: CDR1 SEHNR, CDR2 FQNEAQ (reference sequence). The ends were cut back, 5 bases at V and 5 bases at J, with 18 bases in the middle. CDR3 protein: CASSPTPRGQETQYF. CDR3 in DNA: TGTGCCAGCAGCCCGACCCCCAGGGGTCAGGAGACCCAGTACTTC.

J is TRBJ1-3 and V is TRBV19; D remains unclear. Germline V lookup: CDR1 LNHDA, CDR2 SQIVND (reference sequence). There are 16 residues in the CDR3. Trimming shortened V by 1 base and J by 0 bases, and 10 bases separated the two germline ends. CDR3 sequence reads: CASSIGTRSSGNTIYF. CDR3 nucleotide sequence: TGTGCCAGTAGTATAGGCACCCGGAGCTCTGGAAACACCATATATTTT.

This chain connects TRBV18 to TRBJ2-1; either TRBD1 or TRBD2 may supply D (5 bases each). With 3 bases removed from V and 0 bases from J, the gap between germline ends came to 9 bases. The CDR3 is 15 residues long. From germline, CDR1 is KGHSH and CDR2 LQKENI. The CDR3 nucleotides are TGTGCCAGCTCACCGGGACGGACCTCCTACAATGAGCAGTTCTTC. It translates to CASSPGRTSYNEQFF.

The chain's CDR3 is CASSPPTGTDTQYF. CDR3 nucleotides: TGTGCCAGCAGCCCCCCGACAGGCACAGATACGCAGTATTTT. The chain combines TRBV5-4 with TRBJ2-3; possibly TRBD1 for D (5 bases). V lost 4 bases and J 1 base, leaving 10 bases between the germline ends. The germline CDR1 and CDR2 sequences are SGHNT and YYREEE (reference sequence). CDR3 length equals 14 residues.

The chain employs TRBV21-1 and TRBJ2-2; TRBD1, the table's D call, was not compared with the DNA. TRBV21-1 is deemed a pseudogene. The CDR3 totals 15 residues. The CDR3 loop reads CASSTMGQDPGELFF. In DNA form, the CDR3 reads TGTGCCAGCAGCACTATGGGACAGGACCCCGGGGAGCTGTTTTTT.